The 5 T cell receptor beta chains in this list originate from one sample, sequenced in a study of control samples from healthy donors and cancer patients. Sequenced by immunoSEQ multiplex PCR; TCRdb stores in-frame clones only, minus some. The sample holds around 85,000 clones, roughly 91% seen once. The sequencing sample was made of blood. The receptors were gathered from an older woman in good health.

The chain couples TRBV5-6 to TRBJ1-1; D call uncertain. The V end was cut by 0 bases, the J end by 5 bases, with 14 bases between. The length of the CDR3 is 15 residues. CDR1 is SGHDT, CDR2 YYEEEE, per germline. In DNA form, the CDR3 reads TGTGCCAGCAGCTTGGTCAGTCAGATTTGGACTGAAGCTTTCTTT. It specifies CASSLVSQIWTEAFF.

This clone was found once. V gene TRBV5-4 combines with J gene TRBJ2-5; 8 bases match TRBD1. There are 14 residues in the CDR3. Trimming cost V 4 bases and J 5 bases; bases outside gene matches: 7. Germline CDR1 reads SGHNT; CDR2 reads YYREEE (reference sequence). CDR3 protein: CASSPQGAGETQYF. CDR3 coding DNA: TGTGCCAGCAGCCCTCAGGGGGCAGGGGAGACCCAGTACTTC.

The rearrangement uses TRBV21-1 and TRBJ2-3; the table's TRBD2 call for D was not verified on the DNA. TRBV21-1 is a recognized pseudogene. The CDR3 length is 15 residues. The DNA for the CDR3 is TGTGCCAGCAGCCTCCGGGGGACTAGCACAGATACGCAGTATTTT. Protein: CASSLRGTSTDTQYF.

This chain joins TRBV14 and TRBJ1-6; unclear D gene. The V end lost 1 base, the J end lost 9 bases, and 7 bases lay between the germline ends. CDR1 is SGHDN, CDR2 FVKESK, per germline. This CDR3 is 13 amino acids long. CDR3 amino acids: CASSQVAISPLHF. In DNA, the CDR3 is TGTGCCAGCAGCCAAGTGGCGATTTCACCCCTCCACTTT.

This clone has more than one count but fewer than ten. The V gene is TRBV15, the J gene TRBJ2-5, with D perhaps matching TRBD1 (5 bases). The V gene's germline CDR1 is LNHNV and CDR2 YYDKDF (reference sequence). Trimming removed 5 bases from V and 2 bases from J, with 15 bases in between. CDR3 size: 15 residues. CDR3 amino acids: CATSGRGRAQETQYF. As DNA, the CDR3 is TGTGCCACCAGCGGTAGAGGCAGGGCTCAAGAGACCCAGTACTTC.